This is a list of T cell receptor beta chains from one sample in a study of T-cell memory formation after mild COVID-19. TCRdb reprocessed the 5' RACE reads with MiXCR, giving one entry per CDR3 protein. The sample gives about 49,000 distinct CDR3 sequences, approximately 6.6% of which show up once; roughly 1.5% is in the top ten. The sequenced sample consisted of PBMCs or a T cell subset sorted from them (not recorded which). These receptor sequences come from a man aged 18 to 29 who had mild COVID-19 (a few samples of this study predate the infection). Cell type and time point are not known. Each CDR3 is given with its conserved first and last residue. The D gene is left open where the match is weak. A row's size may be missing; if present it is once, few, many or a size class.

NA	many	TRBJ2-3	TRBV4-3	CASSQVTSTDTQYF	TGCGCCAGCAGCCAAGTAACCAGCACAGATACGCAGTATTTT
NA	NA	TRBJ2-2	TRBV24-1	CATSDFGTGELFF	TGTGCCACCAGTGATTTCGGCACCGGGGAGCTGTTTTTT
NA	few	TRBJ1-1	TRBV12-3/TRBV12-4	CASSAMNTEAFF	TGTGCCAGTTCGGCGATGAACACTGAAGCTTTCTTT
TRBD2	many	TRBJ2-4	TRBV6-2/TRBV6-3	CASSYPPGTSVSIQYF	TGTGCCAGCAGTTACCCCCCCGGGACTAGCGTGAGCATTCAGTACTTC
NA	NA	TRBJ1-3	TRBV6-5	CASRLSTGSGNTIYF	TGTGCCAGCAGACTATCCACGGGCTCTGGAAACACCATATATTTT
NA	many	TRBJ2-3	TRBV7-2	CASSLGYSGGTDTQYF	TGTGCCAGCAGCTTAGGCTATTCCGGAGGAACAGATACGCAGTATTTT
NA	many	TRBJ2-5	TRBV25-1	CASSPNSRVSETQYF	TGTGCCAGCTCCCCTAACTCGAGGGTTTCCGAGACCCAGTACTTC
NA	few	TRBJ2-3	TRBV7-3	CASSFIAGSTDTQYF	TGTGCCAGCAGCTTTATTGCAGGGTCCACAGATACGCAGTATTTT
NA	NA	TRBJ2-3	TRBV11-2	CASHSSGTDTQYF	TGTGCCAGCCATAGTAGCGGTACAGATACGCAGTATTTT
NA	many	TRBJ2-2	TRBV9	CASSVGIGGDTGELFF	TGTGCCAGCAGCGTAGGGATCGGGGGCGACACCGGGGAGCTGTTTTTT
NA	NA	TRBJ1-5	TRBV20-1	CSARSSGRVNQPQHF	TGCAGTGCTAGGTCGTCAGGACGTGTAAATCAGCCCCAGCATTTT
TRBD1	many	TRBJ2-3	TRBV7-3	CASSLYSGGVDTQYF	TGTGCCAGCAGCTTATACTCAGGGGGCGTGGATACGCAGTATTTT
NA	NA	TRBJ1-2	TRBV7-3	CASSFVVRQSFNYGYTF	TGTGCCAGCAGCTTTGTAGTGCGACAGTCGTTTAACTATGGCTACACCTTC
TRBD1	few	TRBJ1-1	TRBV20-1	CSARDAGQGHYAEAFF	TGCAGTGCTAGAGATGCAGGACAGGGGCACTATGCTGAAGCTTTCTTT
TRBD1	NA	TRBJ1-1	TRBV3-1	CASSQEEDREAFF	TGTGCCAGCAGCCAAGAGGAAGACAGGGAGGCTTTCTTT
NA	few	TRBJ2-2	TRBV7-9	CASSPPQRRELFF	TGTGCCAGCAGCCCTCCACAGAGAAGGGAGCTGTTTTTT
NA	many	TRBJ2-5	TRBV7-2	CASSLVGAVRETQYF	TGTGCCAGCAGCTTAGTCGGGGCGGTAAGGGAGACCCAGTACTTC
NA	few	TRBJ1-2	TRBV5-1	CASSPGQPQGYYGYTF	TGCGCCAGCAGCCCCGGACAGCCCCAGGGGTATTATGGCTACACCTTC
NA	many	TRBJ2-3	TRBV3-1	CASSPRLAGFPDTQYF	TGTGCCAGCAGCCCACGGCTGGCGGGGTTCCCAGATACGCAGTATTTT
NA	NA	TRBJ2-1	TRBV12-3/TRBV12-4	CASRGMGSSYNEQFF	TGTGCCAGCAGGGGCATGGGGAGCTCCTACAATGAGCAGTTCTTC
NA	NA	TRBJ1-3	TRBV11-2	CASSSQTGRGNTIYF	TGTGCCAGCAGCTCCCAGACAGGAAGGGGAAACACCATATATTTT
TRBD2	NA	TRBJ2-5	TRBV3-1	CASTGLAGRETQYF	TGTGCTTCGACCGGCCTAGCGGGGAGGGAGACCCAGTACTTC
NA	NA	TRBJ1-3	TRBV7-2	CASSFSPALGNTIYF	TGTGCCAGCAGCTTTTCGCCTGCCCTGGGAAACACCATATATTTT
TRBD1	many	TRBJ2-7	TRBV7-9	CASSLRQGAYEQYF	TGTGCCAGCAGCTTAAGGCAGGGGGCCTACGAGCAGTACTTC
NA	many	TRBJ2-7	TRBV20-1	CSARGTGHSSYEQYF	TGCAGTGCTAGAGGAACAGGGCACAGCTCCTACGAGCAGTACTTC
TRBD1	medium-sized	TRBJ2-3	TRBV5-1	CASKGQGSTDTQYF	TGCGCCAGCAAAGGACAGGGCAGCACAGATACGCAGTATTTT
NA	few	TRBJ2-1	TRBV21-1	CASSPGSGGWGEQFF	TGTGCCAGCAGCCCGGGTAGCGGGGGTTGGGGTGAGCAGTTCTTC
TRBD1	NA	TRBJ2-1	TRBV20-1	CSLYGTGDNEQFF	TGCAGCTTGTACGGGACAGGGGACAATGAGCAGTTCTTC
TRBD2	few	TRBJ2-1	TRBV2	CASRGTSGFNEQFF	TGTGCCAGCAGGGGGACTAGCGGCTTCAATGAGCAGTTCTTC
NA	NA	TRBJ2-2	TRBV7-2	CASSLGARGDGELFF	TGTGCCAGCAGCTTAGGTGCCAGGGGGGACGGGGAGCTGTTTTTT
TRBD1	NA	TRBJ2-2	TRBV7-8	CASSAGAGTAYTGELFF	TGTGCCAGCAGCGCAGGGGCCGGGACAGCATACACCGGGGAGCTGTTTTTT
NA	few	TRBJ2-5	TRBV29-1	CSVDIIGLETQYF	TGCAGCGTTGATATCATAGGGCTGGAGACCCAGTACTTC
NA	many	TRBJ2-3	TRBV5-1	CASSLGVLIGADTQYF	TGCGCCAGCAGCCTGGGGGTTTTAATAGGGGCAGATACGCAGTATTTT
NA	many	TRBJ2-5	TRBV7-2	CASSFSIQETQYF	TGTGCCAGCAGCTTTAGCATTCAAGAGACCCAGTACTTC
TRBD1	many	TRBJ2-2	TRBV4-1	CASSRPGQGVSGELFF	TGCGCCAGCAGCCGACCGGGACAGGGGGTTTCAGGGGAGCTGTTTTTT
NA	few	TRBJ1-4	TRBV5-4	CASSLPGSKLFF	TGTGCCAGCAGCTTGCCCGGATCAAAACTGTTTTTT
NA	few	TRBJ2-3	TRBV7-3	CASSQARADGTDTQYF	TGTGCCAGCAGCCAAGCTAGAGCCGACGGCACAGATACGCAGTATTTT
NA	medium-sized	TRBJ2-4	TRBV5-1	CASSLAFEKAAKNIQYF	TGCGCCAGCAGCTTGGCTTTTGAGAAGGCAGCCAAAAACATTCAGTACTTC
NA	many	TRBJ1-2	TRBV7-2	CASSPPGDYGYTF	TGTGCCAGCAGCCCCCCTGGGGACTATGGCTACACCTTC
TRBD2	NA	TRBJ2-3	TRBV27	CASSSPGGVTDTQYF	TGTGCCAGCAGTTCCCCCGGGGGGGTTACAGATACGCAGTATTTT
NA	NA	TRBJ2-3	TRBV5-1	CASSFQNRQTDTQYF	TGCGCCAGCAGCTTTCAGAACCGACAGACAGATACGCAGTATTTT
NA	many	TRBJ2-3	TRBV4-2	CASSQNSGDTQYF	TGTGCCAGCAGCCAAAACAGTGGGGATACGCAGTATTTT
TRBD2	NA	TRBJ2-1	TRBV5-1	CASSSLGGGPSSYNEQFF	TGCGCCAGCAGCTCACTCGGCGGGGGGCCCAGCTCCTACAATGAGCAGTTCTTC
NA	few	TRBJ2-3	TRBV10-3	CAISELKTQYF	TGTGCCATCAGTGAACTTAAAACGCAGTATTTT